This is a list of T cell receptor beta chains from one sample in a study of Graves' ophthalmopathy and Graves' hyperthyroidism. A single record per CDR3 protein comes from TCRdb applying MiXCR to the multiplex PCR reads. The sample records 200,000 to 250,000 distinct CDR3 sequences, 40% to 50% being singletons. Sequenced sample: peripheral blood. Receptor source: an adult man with Graves' ophthalmopathy. CDR3s include the opening cysteine and the closing phenylalanine or tryptophan. Each record gives: J gene, clone size, V gene, D gene, CDR3 protein, CDR3 DNA. A D gene is named only where the DNA matches it firmly. Clone sizes are given selectively: once, few, many, or a class where the clone is expanded.

TRBJ1-1	NA	TRBV12-3/TRBV12-4	TRBD1	CASSLNRGDTEAFF	TGTGCCAGCAGTTTAAACAGGGGAGACACTGAAGCTTTCTTT
TRBJ2-5	NA	TRBV5-1	NA	CASSPGRPGETQYF	TGCGCCAGCAGCCCGGGACGGCCGGGCGAGACCCAGTACTTC
TRBJ1-1	few	TRBV29-1	TRBD1	CSVDPDREWANTEAFF	TGCAGCGTTGATCCCGACAGGGAATGGGCCAACACTGAAGCTTTCTTT
TRBJ2-5	many	TRBV29-1	TRBD2	CSVITAGGGETQYF	TGCAGCGTTATTACAGCGGGGGGAGGGGAGACCCAGTACTTC
TRBJ2-7	many	TRBV7-9	TRBD1	CASTPGQGRYEQYF	TGTGCCAGCACCCCCGGACAGGGGAGGTACGAGCAGTACTTC
TRBJ2-2	NA	TRBV2	NA	CASKFMAGELFF	TGTGCCAGCAAATTCATGGCCGGGGAGCTGTTTTTT
TRBJ1-6	few	TRBV5-1	NA	CASSLELLNSPLHF	TGCGCCAGCAGCTTGGAACTGTTGAATTCACCCCTCCACTTT
TRBJ1-6	few	TRBV11-2	NA	CASSSDRDNSPLHF	TGTGCCAGCAGCTCGGACCGTGATAATTCACCCCTCCACTTT
TRBJ2-7	NA	TRBV6-1	NA	CAAEGRYEQYF	TGTGCCGCCGAGGGGAGGTACGAGCAGTACTTC
TRBJ2-2	NA	TRBV2	TRBD1	CASSETGTGGAVVF	TGTGCCAGCAGCGAAACCGGGACAGGGGGCGCAGTCGTTTTT
TRBJ1-1	NA	TRBV12-3/TRBV12-4	TRBD1	CASSEGTGGWGTEAFF	TGTGCCAGCAGTGAAGGGACAGGGGGCTGGGGCACTGAAGCTTTCTTT
TRBJ2-7	few	TRBV7-9	NA	CASSLGGWGEQYF	TGTGCCAGCAGCTTAGGTGGGTGGGGCGAGCAGTACTTC
TRBJ2-5	few	TRBV29-1	NA	CSVEVETQYF	TGCAGCGTTGAGGTGGAGACCCAGTACTTC
TRBJ2-7	NA	TRBV5-1	NA	CASSSRTSDYEQYF	TGCGCCAGCAGTAGTAGGACCTCGGACTACGAGCAGTACTTC
TRBJ1-1	few	TRBV4-1	NA	CASSQAPDRNTEAFF	TGCGCCAGCAGCCAAGCCCCGGACAGGAACACTGAAGCTTTCTTT
TRBJ2-7	few	TRBV29-1	NA	CSVVYGQGPYEQYF	TGCAGCGTTGTCTACGGGCAGGGACCCTACGAGCAGTACTTC
TRBJ1-2	NA	TRBV20-1	NA	CSARDLTQTVYGYTF	TGCAGTGCTAGAGATCTGACACAGACAGTCTATGGCTACACCTTC
TRBJ2-6	few	TRBV19	NA	CASSIGAGANVLTF	TGTGCCAGTAGTATAGGGGCTGGGGCCAACGTCCTGACTTTC
TRBJ1-2	NA	TRBV10-3	NA	CASSSGGRFANYGYTF	TGTGCCAGCAGTTCCGGGGGAAGGTTCGCTAACTATGGCTACACCTTC
TRBJ1-5	NA	TRBV20-1	TRBD1	CSASEQGYSNQPQHF	TGCAGTGCTTCCGAACAGGGGTATAGCAATCAGCCCCAGCATTTT
TRBJ1-6	few	TRBV6-4	NA	CASSEEGNSPLHF	TGTGCCAGCAGTGAAGAGGGAAATTCACCCCTCCACTTT
TRBJ2-7	NA	TRBV14	NA	CASSQLQGRYEQYF	TGTGCCAGCAGCCAATTACAGGGTCGGTACGAGCAGTACTTC
TRBJ1-6	once	TRBV19	NA	CASSIDSDSTPLHF	TGTGCCAGTAGTATAGACTCGGACAGTACACCCCTCCACTTT
TRBJ1-1	NA	TRBV7-3	NA	CASSAIGGTEAFF	TGTGCCAGCAGCGCCATTGGGGGAACTGAAGCTTTCTTT
TRBJ2-3	NA	TRBV29-1	TRBD1	CSAGQGAGTGTQYF	TGCAGCGCCGGACAGGGGGCGGGCACAGGTACGCAGTATTTT
TRBJ1-2	NA	TRBV20-1	NA	CSARDKGGAGGYTF	TGCAGTGCTAGAGATAAGGGGGGGGCGGGGGGCTACACCTTC
TRBJ1-6	NA	TRBV19	TRBD1	CASSIAGQGISPLHF	TGTGCCAGTAGTATCGCGGGACAGGGGATTTCACCCCTCCACTTT
TRBJ1-2	NA	TRBV6-2/TRBV6-3	NA	CASSYSKDGSYGYTF	TGTGCCAGCAGTTACTCCAAGGACGGAAGCTATGGCTACACCTTC
TRBJ2-2	NA	TRBV29-1	TRBD1	CSVLGQGNIGELFF	TGCAGCGTTCTAGGACAGGGGAACATCGGGGAGCTGTTTTTT
TRBJ2-2	few	TRBV20-1	NA	CSAIWSGELFF	TGCAGTGCCATTTGGAGCGGGGAGCTGTTTTTT
TRBJ2-7	NA	TRBV2	NA	CASSIDGSGSGYEQYF	TGTGCCAGTAGTATAGATGGGTCCGGTAGTGGCTACGAGCAGTACTTC
TRBJ1-6	NA	TRBV7-6	NA	CASSLMAKEGGSPLHF	TGTGCCAGCAGCTTAATGGCGAAAGAAGGAGGTTCACCCCTCCACTTT
TRBJ2-7	NA	TRBV5-8	NA	CASSRTQTYEQYF	TGTGCCAGCAGCCGGACACAAACCTACGAGCAGTACTTC
TRBJ1-1	NA	TRBV5-1	TRBD1	CASSLDGQGMNTEAFF	TGCGCCAGCAGCTTGGACGGACAGGGCATGAACACTGAAGCTTTCTTT
TRBJ1-1	NA	TRBV7-2	TRBD1	CASRPRQGTNTEAFF	TGTGCCAGCAGGCCCAGACAGGGCACGAACACTGAAGCTTTCTTT
TRBJ2-7	NA	TRBV7-6	TRBD2	CASSSPGLAGGYEQYF	TGTGCCAGCAGCTCCCCGGGACTAGCGGGAGGCTACGAGCAGTACTTC
TRBJ2-7	NA	TRBV7-9	TRBD1	CASSPGPGQGYEQYF	TGTGCCAGCAGCCCCGGTCCGGGACAGGGGTACGAGCAGTACTTC
TRBJ2-7	NA	TRBV19	NA	CASSPTGEAQYF	TGTGCCAGTAGTCCTACAGGGGAGGCGCAGTACTTC
TRBJ2-7	NA	TRBV11-2	TRBD2	CASSPTSGNPYEQYF	TGTGCCAGCAGCCCGACTAGCGGAAACCCCTACGAGCAGTACTTC
TRBJ2-5	NA	TRBV20-1	TRBD2	CSARTSGSLLETQYF	TGCAGTGCTAGGACTAGCGGGAGTCTTCTAGAGACCCAGTACTTC
TRBJ2-2	NA	TRBV11-2	NA	CASSPAPQGLTGELFF	TGTGCCAGCAGCCCCGCCCCACAGGGTTTGACCGGGGAGCTGTTTTTT
TRBJ1-5	few	TRBV20-1	NA	CSAREEGSRGNQPQHF	TGCAGTGCTAGAGAGGAGGGGTCAAGGGGCAATCAGCCCCAGCATTTT
TRBJ1-5	NA	TRBV24-1	TRBD1	CATSGTGYNQPQHF	TGTGCCACCAGTGGGACAGGGTACAATCAGCCCCAGCATTTT
TRBJ1-6	NA	TRBV9	NA	CASSRPDSPLHF	TGTGCCAGCAGCCGCCCAGATTCACCCCTCCACTTT
TRBJ2-5	few	TRBV2	TRBD1	CASSPRTGQETQYF	TGTGCCAGCAGTCCCCGGACAGGTCAAGAGACCCAGTACTTC
TRBJ2-7	NA	TRBV5-1	NA	CASSLGSGPAYEQYF	TGCGCCAGCAGCTTGGGATCGGGGCCTGCCTACGAGCAGTACTTC
TRBJ2-7	few	TRBV7-2	TRBD2	CASSLAREPSGWEQYF	TGTGCCAGCAGCTTAGCGCGCGAGCCTAGCGGGTGGGAGCAGTACTTC
TRBJ1-4	NA	TRBV7-9	TRBD1	CASSFLTGYSEKLFF	TGTGCCAGCAGCTTTCTGACAGGGTATAGTGAAAAACTGTTTTTT
TRBJ2-7	few	TRBV12-3/TRBV12-4	NA	CASSLETDYYEQYF	TGTGCCAGCAGTTTAGAGACAGATTACTACGAGCAGTACTTC
TRBJ1-2	NA	TRBV4-1	NA	CASSQVQGRYTF	TGCGCCAGCAGCCAAGTCCAAGGGCGGTACACCTTC
TRBJ2-7	NA	TRBV5-8	NA	CASSLGIFAYEQYF	TGTGCCAGCAGCTTAGGCATTTTTGCCTACGAGCAGTACTTC
TRBJ1-2	few	TRBV20-1	TRBD1	CSARVTGAGSYYGYTF	TGCAGTGCTAGAGTTACAGGGGCCGGATCCTACTATGGCTACACCTTC
TRBJ2-5	NA	TRBV10-3	NA	CAIRRNRDASEETQYF	TGTGCCATCAGGCGAAACAGGGACGCGTCGGAAGAGACCCAGTACTTC
TRBJ2-7	few	TRBV11-2	TRBD2	CASSLERASGAYEQYF	TGTGCCAGCAGCTTAGAACGGGCTAGCGGGGCTTACGAGCAGTACTTC
TRBJ1-3	NA	TRBV12-3/TRBV12-4	TRBD1	CASSPETGVNAGNTIYF	TGTGCCAGCAGTCCCGAGACAGGGGTTAATGCTGGAAACACCATATATTTT
TRBJ1-4	few	TRBV2	TRBD1	CASSEDVRAGGRKEKLFF	TGTGCCAGCAGTGAGGACGTGAGGGCAGGGGGGAGAAAGGAAAAACTGTTTTTT
TRBJ2-5	few	TRBV4-1	TRBD1	CASSQDTGVETQYF	TGCGCCAGCAGCCAAGATACAGGGGTAGAGACCCAGTACTTC
TRBJ1-5	few	TRBV7-2	NA	CASSPGGGSNQPQHF	TGTGCCAGCAGCCCGGGGGGGGGAAGCAATCAGCCCCAGCATTTT
TRBJ2-7	once	TRBV5-6	NA	CASSKGSEQYF	TGTGCCAGCAGCAAGGGGTCCGAGCAGTACTTC